This T cell receptor beta chain is drawn from a study of blood T cell repertoires in COVID-19. Overall study context: Samples taken during acute and convalescent COVID-19 were collected in the United States, Italy and Spain. PBMCs, B-cell-depleted T cells, or T cells were the source of the cDNA or gDNA that made up the material.

Only in-frame clones appear in the TCRdb table, and some are missing; sequencing was by immunoSEQ multiplex PCR. Found here are about 200,000 clones, around four fifths of them singletons; the top ten hold approximately 5.1%. V was pared by 2 bases and J by 3 bases, with 1 base of the junction left unmatched. Germline-derived CDR1 and CDR2 are WSHSY and SAAADI. The CDR3 contains 14 residues. This sequence joins TRBV10-2 and TRBJ2-3; TRBD1 agrees at 8 bases. Sequenced material: peripheral blood. The receptor comes from a woman in her 70s with active or convalescent COVID-19. CDR3 nucleotides: TGCGCCAGCAGTGAGAGACAGGGGACAGATACGCAGTATTTT. It encodes CASSERQGTDTQYF.